This TCR beta chain derives from a study of T-cell reconstitution after alpha-beta-depleted transplantation in children. Preparation of the TCRbeta library used unique molecular identifiers. TCRdb used MiXCR to reprocess the PCR reads, holding one entry per CDR3 protein. The profile shows about 240,000 distinct CDR3 sequences, 12% of them singletons. In germline, CDR1 is DFQATT, CDR2 SNEGSKA (reference sequence). V lost 1 base to trimming and J lost 5 bases, with 17 bases between them. There are 15 residues in the CDR3. Sequencing used PBMCs from the stem cell graft donor, obtained from the stem cell graft. The chain combines TRBV20-1 with TRBJ1-1, with D perhaps matching TRBD1 (6 bases). The sequence was obtained from a human donor who donated a stem cell graft to a child with acute lymphoblastic leukemia. CDR3 DNA sequence: TGCAGTGCTAGAGGAATCAGGAGGGGGGGGACTGAAGCTTTCTTT. Translated, it gives CSARGIRRGGTEAFF.